These 25 T cell receptor beta chains came from one sample sequenced in a study of blood T cell repertoires in COVID-19. Sequencing used immunoSEQ multiplex PCR; TCRdb keeps in-frame clones, though not all of them. This sample has some 300,000 clones, with approximately 90% found just once. Sequenced sample: peripheral blood. These receptor sequences come from a woman in her fifties or sixties with COVID-19, enrolled during active disease.

This rearrangement joins TRBV7-9 to TRBJ1-2; D ambiguous. Germline values: CDR1 SEHNR, CDR2 FQNEAQ (reference sequence). Trimming stripped 6 bases from V and 7 bases from J, with 15 bases between. The CDR3 has 13 residues. CDR3 DNA sequence: TGTGCCAGCAGTAACGGCACAGCCAGTGGCTACACCTTC. Translating gives CASSNGTASGYTF.

The chain couples TRBV19 to TRBJ2-7; TRBD2 is a possible D gene (5 bases). Germline-derived CDR1 and CDR2 are LNHDA and SQIVND (reference sequence). This CDR3 is built from 13 residues. Trimming removed 5 bases at V and 1 base at J, with 9 bases between. Written as DNA, the CDR3 is TGTGCCAGTAGTGCGGGTTCTTCCTACGAGCAGTACTTC. Protein product: CASSAGSSYEQYF.

The rearrangement joins TRBV18 to TRBJ2-1; 13 positions match TRBD2. The trim removed 4 bases at V and 10 bases at J, leaving 7 bases unmatched. Germline CDR1 is KGHSH and CDR2 is LQKENI. The CDR3 runs to 15 residues. CDR3 loop: CASSRTSGGLEEQFF. The CDR3 coding sequence is TGTGCCAGCTCACGGACTAGCGGGGGCCTGGAGGAGCAGTTCTTC.

The chain has TRBV5-1 and TRBJ2-1; a possible D gene is TRBD2 (6 bases). The CDR3 loop spans 15 amino acids. The germline CDR1 and CDR2 sequences are SGHRS and YFSETQ. V lost 0 bases to trimming and J lost 5 bases, with 12 bases between them. This CDR3 is CASSLVGDSNNEQFF. The CDR3, as DNA: TGCGCCAGCAGCTTGGTTGGGGACTCAAACAATGAGCAGTTCTTC.

The chain couples TRBV18 to TRBJ2-2, with 8 bases fitting TRBD2. CDR3 size: 16 residues. Germline CDR1 and CDR2: KGHSH and LQKENI. V shed 6 bases, J shed 1 base, and the junction held 7 bases outside the gene matches. The CDR3 loop reads CASSQLLAENTGELFF. CDR3 bases: TGTGCCAGCTCGCAACTACTAGCGGAGAACACCGGGGAGCTGTTTTTT.

This clone appeared a few times. Here the CDR3 reads CASTSSSGTRWSYTF. The DNA for the CDR3 is TGTGCCAGCACCTCCTCCAGTGGGACTCGGTGGAGCTACACCTTC. The V gene is TRBV27, the J gene TRBJ1-2; maybe TRBD1 (5 bases). This CDR3 region has 15 residues. Trimming shortened V by 7 bases and J by 9 bases, and 24 bases separated the two germline ends. The V gene's germline CDR1 is MNHEY and CDR2 SMNVEV (reference sequence).

This chain joins TRBV7-2 and TRBJ2-3, with a weak D call TRBD1 (6 bases). Germline values: CDR1 SGHTA, CDR2 FQGNSA. The germline V and J ends were trimmed by 1 base and 2 bases, with 10 bases remaining between them. This CDR3 is 15 amino acids long. CDR3 nucleotide sequence: TGTGCCAGCAGCTTAGGACAGGCGATCACAGATACGCAGTATTTT. Its translation is CASSLGQAITDTQYF.

The CDR3 region is CATSLPGNYGYTF. In DNA form, the CDR3 reads TGTGCCACCAGTCTCCCAGGGAACTATGGCTACACCTTC. V gene TRBV24-1 combines with J gene TRBJ1-2, with D perhaps matching TRBD1 (5 bases). There are 13 residues in the CDR3. V lost 6 bases and J lost 2, with 9 bases in between. Germline CDR1 KGHDR, CDR2 SFDVKD.

The table lists this clone with a count of one. The chain has TRBV15 and TRBJ2-1, with 9 bases that match TRBD1. The CDR3 spans 15 residues. Per the germline V gene, CDR1 is LNHNV and CDR2 is YYDKDF (reference sequence). V was clipped by 1 base and J by 6 bases; unmatched bases: 4. The chain's CDR3 is CATSRVLQGANEQFF. The CDR3 DNA reads TGTGCCACCAGCAGAGTATTACAGGGGGCCAATGAGCAGTTCTTC. Full variable domain (remainder filled in from reference TRBV15 and TRBJ2-1): DAMVIQNPRYQVTQFGKPVTLSCSQTLNHNVMYWYQQKSSQAPKLLFHYYDKDFNNEADTPDNFQSRRPNTSFCFLDIRSPGLGDTAMYLCATSRVLQGANEQFFGPGTRLTVL.

Turning to this clone: Other DNA sequences in the same sample also yield this CDR3. The chain couples TRBV5-1 to TRBJ2-7; possible D gene TRBD1, 5 bases. The CDR3 consists of 13 residues. In germline, CDR1 is SGHRS, CDR2 YFSETQ. Trimming removed 1 base at V and 3 bases at J, with 8 bases between. This chain's CDR3 is CASSLTGNYEQYF. The CDR3 nucleotides read TGCGCCAGCAGCTTGACAGGTAACTACGAGCAGTACTTC.

V and J are TRBV6-5 and TRBJ2-7; a possible D gene is TRBD2 (6 bases). Germline lookup yields CDR1 MNHEY and CDR2 SVGAGI. Trimming pared 7 bases from V and 2 bases from J, leaving 12 bases between. The CDR3 is 13 amino acids. In DNA form, the CDR3 reads TGTGCCAGCAAACGGGGGTTCGCCTACGAGCAGTACTTC. Protein sequence: CASKRGFAYEQYF.

The chain combines TRBV19 with TRBJ2-7, with TRBD2 identical over 7 bases. The length of the CDR3 is 14 residues. V lost 3 bases and J lost 2; bases outside the gene matches: 4. The germline gives CDR1 LNHDA, CDR2 SQIVND (reference sequence). Written as DNA, the CDR3 is TGTGCCAGTAGTATCGGGGGGTCGACCTACGAGCAGTACTTC. Amino acids: CASSIGGSTYEQYF.

The V gene is TRBV5-1, the J gene TRBJ1-1; 8 bases agree with TRBD1. Germline V CDR1 and CDR2: SGHRS, YFSETQ. V was clipped by 3 bases and J by 7 bases; unmatched bases: 17. This CDR3 is 17 amino acids long. CDR3 residues: CASSSPGQATLAVEAFF. The CDR3 nucleotides read TGCGCCAGCAGCTCACCGGGACAGGCAACCCTGGCGGTTGAAGCTTTCTTT.

This chain joins TRBV6-2 or TRBV6-3 and TRBJ2-7, with no clear D. Between the trimmed V and J ends, which lost 2 bases and 6 bases, there was a span of 8 bases. Looked up from germline, CDR1 is MNHEY and CDR2 is SVGEGT. CDR3 length: 12 residues. The CDR3 nucleotides are TGTGCCAGCAGTTACCCGAGCCTCGAGCAGTACTTC. Protein product: CASSYPSLEQYF.

The chain recombines TRBV5-1 with TRBJ1-3; D gene ambiguous. The V and J ends lost 7 bases and 4 bases respectively, with 15 bases between them. The germline gives CDR1 SGHRS, CDR2 YFSETQ. The CDR3 runs to 14 residues. CDR3 DNA sequence: TGCGCCAGCGGGCCCGCGCCACCAGGAAACACCATATATTTT. Protein sequence: CASGPAPPGNTIYF.

This chain uses TRBV11-3 with TRBJ2-1; 8 nucleotides align to TRBD1. The germline V gene has CDR1 SGHNT and CDR2 YENEEA. The CDR3 length is 14 residues. V was clipped by 4 bases and J by 3 bases; unmatched bases: 2. CDR3 amino acids: CASSSDRVYNEQFF. The CDR3, as DNA: TGTGCCAGCAGCTCGGACAGGGTCTACAATGAGCAGTTCTTC.

This clone showed up just once. Here the CDR3 reads CASSSTTGGYNEQFF. The CDR3 DNA reads as TGTGCCAGCAGTTCAACGACAGGGGGTTACAATGAGCAGTTCTTC. This rearrangement joins TRBV6-5 to TRBJ2-1; 9 bases map to TRBD1. CDR3 length: 15 amino acids. V shed 4 bases and J 4 bases; nucleotides not matched to a gene: 5. Germline V lookup: CDR1 MNHEY, CDR2 SVGAGI.

V and J are TRBV6-5 and TRBJ2-1; perhaps TRBD2 as D (7 bases). This CDR3 comprises 15 residues. V shed 8 bases and J shed 9 bases, with 23 bases lying between them. Germline V gives CDR1 MNHEY, CDR2 SVGAGI. The CDR3 spells CASGGAGAGQGEQFF. The CDR3 region has the DNA TGTGCCAGCGGGGGGGCGGGAGCAGGCCAGGGTGAGCAGTTCTTC.

The rearrangement uses TRBV7-6 and TRBJ1-2, with 11 bases lining up with TRBD1. Losses at the gene ends were 2 bases for V and 6 bases for J; bases not matched to a gene: 5. CDR1 and CDR2 from the germline V gene are SGHVS and FNYEAQ. This CDR3 contains 15 residues. This CDR3 is CASSLTGQGADGYTF. DNA for the CDR3: TGTGCCAGCAGCTTAACAGGACAGGGGGCAGATGGCTACACCTTC.

This chain connects TRBV6-6 to TRBJ2-1; TRBD1 is a possible D gene (6 bases). The CDR3 loop spans 14 amino acids. In germline, CDR1 is MNHNY, CDR2 SVGAGI (reference sequence). The V gene lost 5 bases and the J gene lost 2 bases, with 10 bases spanning the gap. CDR3 sequence reads: CASSIQGAYNEQFF. CDR3 nucleotide sequence: TGTGCCAGCAGTATACAGGGTGCCTACAATGAGCAGTTCTTC.

The chain has TRBV2 and TRBJ2-1; tentatively, D is TRBD2 (6 bases). Trimming pared 7 bases from V and 3 bases from J, leaving 13 bases between. The CDR3 has 14 residues. Germline V lookup: CDR1 SNHLY, CDR2 FYNNEI. The CDR3, as DNA: TGTGCCAGCACCCGCGGGGATCACTACAATGAGCAGTTCTTC. Translation: CASTRGDHYNEQFF. Filled out from reference TRBV2 and TRBJ2-1, the complete variable domain reads EPEVTQTPSHQVTQMGQEVILRCVPISNHLYFYWYRQILGQKVEFLVSFYNNEISEKSEIFDDQFSVERPDGSNFTLKIRSTKLEDSAMYFCASTRGDHYNEQFFGPGTRLTVL.

This clone is a singleton in its sample. This chain joins TRBV6-1 and TRBJ1-2; D unclear. This CDR3 has 14 amino acids. The V gene lost 2 bases and the J gene lost 8 bases, with 15 bases spanning the gap. In germline, CDR1 is MNHNS, CDR2 SASEGT. The chain's CDR3 is CASSEWVRSLGYTF. CDR3 DNA: TGTGCCAGCAGTGAATGGGTACGGAGTCTCGGCTACACCTTC.

This clone showed up just a few times. This chain uses TRBV27 with TRBJ1-6, with a possible D match to TRBD1 (5 bases). The germline CDR1 and CDR2 sequences are MNHEY and SMNVEV (reference sequence). CDR3 length equals 14 residues. Trimming cost V 6 bases and J 0 bases, with 6 bases left between them. This chain's CDR3 is CASRDSSYNSPLHF. The CDR3 bases are TGTGCCAGCAGAGACAGCTCCTATAATTCACCCCTCCACTTT.

The chain has TRBV30 and TRBJ1-1; tentative D call: TRBD1 (6 bases). V lost 1 base and J 1 base, leaving 13 bases between the germline ends. From germline, CDR1 is GTSNPN and CDR2 SVGIG (reference sequence). The CDR3 is 15 amino acids. CDR3 nucleotide sequence: TGTGCCTGGAGTGCCTCAGGGACAAAGAACACTGAAGCTTTCTTT. Residues: CAWSASGTKNTEAFF.

The rearrangement joins TRBV5-5 to TRBJ1-4; perhaps TRBD1 as D (6 bases). V lost 2 bases and J lost 5, with 13 bases in between. This CDR3 comprises 15 residues. The V gene's germline CDR1 is SGHKS and CDR2 YYEKEE (reference sequence). The CDR3 here is CASSLEDRMNEKLFF. For the CDR3, the DNA is TGTGCCAGCAGCTTAGAAGACAGGATGAATGAAAAACTGTTTTTT. The complete variable domain, with remaining parts taken from reference TRBV5-5 and TRBJ1-4, reads DAGVTQSPTHLIKTRGQQVTLRCSPISGHKSVSWYQQVLGQGPQFIFQYYEKEERGRGNFPDRFSARQFPNYSSELNVNALLLGDSALYLCASSLEDRMNEKLFFGSGTQLSVL.